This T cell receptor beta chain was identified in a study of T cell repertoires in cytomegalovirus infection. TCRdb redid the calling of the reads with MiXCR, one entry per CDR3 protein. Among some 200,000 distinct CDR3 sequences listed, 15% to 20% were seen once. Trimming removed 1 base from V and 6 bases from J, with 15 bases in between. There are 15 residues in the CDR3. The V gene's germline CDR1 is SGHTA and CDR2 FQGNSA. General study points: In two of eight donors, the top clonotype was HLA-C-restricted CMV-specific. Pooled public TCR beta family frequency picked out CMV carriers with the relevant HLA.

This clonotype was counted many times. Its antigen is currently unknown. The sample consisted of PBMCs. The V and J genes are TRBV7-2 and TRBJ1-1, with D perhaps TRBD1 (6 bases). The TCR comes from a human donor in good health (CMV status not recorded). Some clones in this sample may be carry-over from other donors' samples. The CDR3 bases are TGTGCCAGCAGCTTAGGACAGGCCGGGAGGTCTGAAGCTTTCTTT. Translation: CASSLGQAGRSEAFF.